Listed here are 7 T cell receptor beta chains from one sample, sequenced in a study of T cells after yellow fever vaccination. TCRdb re-derived calls from the 5' RACE reads in MiXCR, one entry per CDR3 protein. The sample consists of roughly 340,000 distinct CDR3 sequences, about 9.5% of them appearing once. Sample: PBMCs, taken on the day of the first yellow fever vaccination. The receptors here all came from a man aged 18 to 29 who received the YFV17D yellow fever vaccine.

This clonotype was counted only a few times. The J gene is TRBJ1-5, the V gene TRBV4-3, with a possible D match to TRBD1 (6 bases). Trimming cost V 1 base and J 4 bases, with 14 bases left between them. Germline V gene lookup returns CDR1 LGHNA and CDR2 YSLEER. The CDR3 is 16 amino acids. Written as DNA, the CDR3 is TGCGCCAGCAGCCAAGTCTGGGGGGCTCGAAATCAGCCCCAGCATTTT. This codes for CASSQVWGARNQPQHF.

This clonotype was counted between two and nine times. The chain carries TRBV7-2 and TRBJ1-6, with a weak D call TRBD1 (6 bases). This CDR3 is built from 14 residues. V lost 0 bases and J lost 12, with 12 bases in between. Germline CDR1 reads SGHTA; CDR2 reads FQGNSA. The CDR3 here is CASSLARGEGPLHF. DNA of the CDR3: TGTGCCAGCAGCTTAGCCAGGGGCGAGGGACCCCTCCACTTT.

There are many counts of this clonotype. The rearrangement uses TRBV20-1 and TRBJ1-2; D unclear. Trimming left V 3 bases short and J 1 base short, with 0 bases between. The CDR3 runs to 10 residues. CDR1 and CDR2 (germline): DFQATT, SNEGSKA (reference sequence). For the CDR3, the DNA is TGCAGTGCTAGTAACTATGGCTACACCTTC. It translates to CSASNYGYTF.

The table lists this clonotype with many counts. The chain is built from TRBV4-1 and TRBJ1-1, with a possible D match to TRBD1 (6 bases). Germline V CDR1 and CDR2: MGHRA, YSYEKL. The V end lost 0 bases, the J end lost 5 bases, and 22 bases lay between the germline ends. The CDR3 spans 18 residues. The CDR3 reads CASSQDRAGGHRRTEAFF. DNA of the CDR3: TGCGCCAGCAGCCAAGACAGGGCGGGGGGACACCGGAGGACTGAAGCTTTCTTT.

This clonotype was seen ten or more times. The chain has TRBV5-1 and TRBJ2-1; D may be TRBD1 (5 bases). V lost 3 bases and J 1 base, leaving 11 bases between the germline ends. This CDR3 has 15 amino acids. Germline V gene lookup returns CDR1 SGHRS and CDR2 YFSETQ. CDR3 residues: CASSYQGSSYNEQFF. For the CDR3, the DNA is TGCGCCAGCAGCTATCAGGGTAGTTCCTACAATGAGCAGTTCTTC.

This clonotype was counted many times. The chain uses TRBV7-6 and TRBJ1-2; 11 nucleotides align to TRBD1. V dropped 5 bases and J dropped 7; count of bases not matched to a gene: 3. Germline-derived CDR1 and CDR2 are SGHVS and FNYEAQ. CDR3 length equals 13 residues. CDR3 sequence reads: CASSRDRGGGYTF. The CDR3 DNA reads TGTGCCAGCAGCCGGGACAGGGGGGGTGGCTACACCTTC. Full variable domain (outside the CDR3, taken from reference TRBV7-6 and TRBJ1-2): GAGVSQSPRYKVTKRGQDVALRCDPISGHVSLYWYRQALGQGPEFLTYFNYEAQQDKSGLPNDRFSAERPEGSISTLTIQRTEQRDSAMYRCASSRDRGGGYTFGSGTRLTVV.

V usage is TRBV7-2 and J usage is TRBJ2-3; D is uncertain. The CDR3 is made up of 14 amino acids. The germline V gene encodes CDR1 SGHTA and CDR2 FQGNSA. V was shortened by 6 bases and J by 2 bases, with 12 bases between the two germline ends. CDR3 nucleotide sequence: TGTGCCAGCAGAAACCGCCAGAACACAGATACGCAGTATTTT. This gives the protein CASRNRQNTDTQYF.